The present T cell receptor beta chain was sequenced within a study of blood T cell repertoires in COVID-19. Whole-study context: T cells, B-cell-depleted T cells, or PBMCs supplied cDNA or gDNA.

Assay used: immunoSEQ multiplex PCR; TCRdb lists only in-frame clones, some missing. Altogether some 350,000 clones are present, 70% to 90% being singletons, with the ten largest covering approximately 3%. The Seattle patients, enrolled during active infection, were followed longitudinally. The CDR3 is 14 residues long. V shed 7 bases and J shed 4 bases, with 19 bases lying between them. Germline V gene sequence: CDR1 SQVTM, CDR2 ANQGSEA. This clonotype was obtained from a woman younger than 45 with COVID-19, enrolled during active disease. The chain uses TRBV29-1 and TRBJ1-1, with TRBD1 as a possible D gene (6 bases). The material sequenced was peripheral blood. CDR3 DNA sequence: TGCAGCGCTGTACCTGAGGGGGTGGGCACTGAAGCTTTCTTT. Protein: CSAVPEGVGTEAFF.